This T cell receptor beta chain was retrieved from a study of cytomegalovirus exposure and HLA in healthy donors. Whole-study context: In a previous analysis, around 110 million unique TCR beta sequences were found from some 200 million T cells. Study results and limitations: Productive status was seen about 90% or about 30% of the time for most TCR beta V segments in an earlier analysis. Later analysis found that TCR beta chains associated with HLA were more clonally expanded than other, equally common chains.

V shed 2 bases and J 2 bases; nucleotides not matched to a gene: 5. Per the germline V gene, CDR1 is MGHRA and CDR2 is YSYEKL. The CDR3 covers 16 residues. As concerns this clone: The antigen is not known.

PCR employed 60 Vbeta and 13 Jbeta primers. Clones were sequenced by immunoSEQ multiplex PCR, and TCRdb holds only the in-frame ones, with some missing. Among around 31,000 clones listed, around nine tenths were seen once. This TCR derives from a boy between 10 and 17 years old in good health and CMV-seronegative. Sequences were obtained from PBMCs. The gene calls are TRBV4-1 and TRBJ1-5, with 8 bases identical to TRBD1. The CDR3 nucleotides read TGCGCCAGCAGCCAAAATCCGACAGGGGGCAATCAGCCCCAGCATTTT. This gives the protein CASSQNPTGGNQPQHF.